This passage covers 16 T cell receptor beta chains from one sample sequenced in a study of T cell responses to AZD1222 COVID-19 vaccine. Generated by immunoSEQ multiplex PCR, the TCRdb table keeps only in-frame clones and is missing some. The table lists about 110,000 clones, approximately 87% of them singletons. The specimen comprised peripheral blood, sampled 28 days after the second AZD1222 dose. The receptor source for this set is an adult who received the AZD1222 COVID-19 vaccine.

This clone was counted once. This chain connects TRBV14 to TRBJ2-1; D is undetermined. Germline lookup yields CDR1 SGHDN and CDR2 FVKESK. This CDR3 is 14 amino acids long. The V and J ends lost 1 base and 10 bases respectively, with 14 bases between them. The CDR3 coding sequence is TGTGCCAGCAGCCAAGGCAGCTTTGCCCTAGAGCAGTTCTTC. This gives the protein CASSQGSFALEQFF.

The rearrangement joins TRBV28 to TRBJ1-5; unclear D gene. V was trimmed by 5 bases and J by 7 bases, leaving 18 bases between them. Germline V gene data show CDR1 as MDHEN and CDR2 as SYDVKM. This CDR3 has 15 residues. CDR3: CASSTPRQEGQPQHF. Here the CDR3 DNA reads TGTGCCAGCAGTACCCCTCGACAAGAAGGACAGCCCCAGCATTTT.

CDR3 bases: TGTGCCAGCAGGCCTATAGCGAGCTACGAGCAGTACTTC. As protein: CASRPIASYEQYF. The chain joins TRBV7-2 to TRBJ2-7; D might be TRBD2 (5 bases). There are 13 residues in the CDR3. The ends were cut back, 6 bases at V and 3 bases at J, with 12 bases in the middle. Germline V gene sequence: CDR1 SGHTA, CDR2 FQGNSA. Drawing the rest from reference TRBV7-2 and TRBJ2-7, the complete variable domain is GAGVSQSPSNKVTEKGKDVELRCDPISGHTALYWYRQSLGQGLEFLIYFQGNSAPDKSGLPSDRFSAERTGGSVSTLTIQRTQQEDSAVYLCASRPIASYEQYFGPGTRLTVT.

The chain recombines TRBV5-4 with TRBJ1-1; a weak D match, TRBD1 (5 bases). The CDR3 spans 13 residues. CDR1 SGHNT and CDR2 YYREEE come from the germline V gene (reference sequence). Trimming cost V 0 bases and J 11 bases, with 14 bases left between them. CDR3 in amino acids: CASSLGQTSGAFF. The CDR3 nucleotides are TGTGCCAGCAGCTTGGGACAGACCAGTGGGGCTTTCTTT.

This chain uses TRBV7-6 with TRBJ2-7; 13 positions agree with TRBD2. Germline V gives CDR1 SGHVS, CDR2 FNYEAQ. The CDR3 contains 16 residues. Trimming took 6 bases from V and 4 from J; bases not matched to a gene: 9. CDR3 sequence reads: CASSVRGGLAGYEQYF. The CDR3 region has the DNA TGTGCCAGCAGTGTTAGGGGGGGACTAGCGGGATACGAGCAGTACTTC.

V gene TRBV19 combines with J gene TRBJ1-1; D remains unclear. The germline V and J ends were trimmed by 7 bases and 2 bases, with 20 bases remaining between them. Per the germline V gene, CDR1 is LNHDA and CDR2 is SQIVND (reference sequence). The CDR3 loop spans 16 amino acids. The chain's CDR3 is CASTPTFLSRNTEAFF. The CDR3 DNA reads TGTGCCAGTACCCCTACTTTCCTTTCCCGTAACACTGAAGCTTTCTTT. The variable domain in full, with the rest retrieved from reference TRBV19 and TRBJ1-1, is DGGITQSPKYLFRKEGQNVTLSCEQNLNHDAMYWYRQDPGQGLRLIYYSQIVNDFQKGDIAEGYSVSREKKESFPLTVTSAQKNPTAFYLCASTPTFLSRNTEAFFGQGTRLTVV.

The chain is built from TRBV19 and TRBJ1-5; TRBD1 agrees at 7 bases. V lost 5 bases and J lost 4; bases outside the gene matches: 17. The CDR3 is 18 residues long. Germline V gene sequence: CDR1 LNHDA, CDR2 SQIVND (reference sequence). The CDR3 sequence is CASSSEIAGTASNQPQHF. The DNA for the CDR3 is TGTGCCAGTAGTTCGGAGATCGCCGGGACAGCTAGTAATCAGCCCCAGCATTTT.

The chain is built from TRBV7-9 and TRBJ1-1; a possible D gene is TRBD1 (6 bases). This CDR3 contains 14 residues. Germline CDR1 is SEHNR and CDR2 is FQNEAQ (reference sequence). Trimming removed 3 bases at V and 3 bases at J, with 11 bases between. The CDR3 nucleotides are TGTGCCAGCAGCTTTGGAGGGGGAGACACTGAAGCTTTCTTT. The encoded protein is CASSFGGGDTEAFF.

J is TRBJ1-5 and V is TRBV7-3; unclear D gene. This CDR3 is 13 amino acids long. Trimming removed 5 bases from V and 7 bases from J, with 12 bases in between. CDR1 and CDR2 from the germline V gene are SGHTA and FQGTGA. This CDR3 reads CASSPGAGQPQHF. The CDR3 nucleotides read TGTGCCAGCAGCCCCGGAGCGGGGCAGCCCCAGCATTTT.

The rearrangement joins TRBV6-5 to TRBJ1-1; D unclear. V was pared by 4 bases and J by 1 base, with 16 bases between. The CDR3 extends over 16 amino acids. Germline-derived CDR1 and CDR2 are MNHEY and SVGAGI. CDR3 nucleotide sequence: TGTGCCAGCAGTTCCGGACTCCACTCGGGGAACACTGAAGCTTTCTTT. This translates into CASSSGLHSGNTEAFF.

V usage is TRBV5-1 and J usage is TRBJ2-5; 7 nucleotides agree with TRBD2. There are 16 residues in the CDR3. V lost 1 base, J lost 4 bases, and 10 bases stayed unmatched. Germline CDR1 is SGHRS and CDR2 is YFSETQ. The CDR3 coding sequence is TGCGCCAGCAGCTTGTTGCCGGGGGGAAGTAGAGAGACCCAGTACTTC. This codes for CASSLLPGGSRETQYF.

This clone was seen just once. The chain employs TRBV6-2 or TRBV6-3 and TRBJ2-7; D is perhaps TRBD2 (5 bases). The CDR3 runs 16 residues. Trimming left V 0 bases short and J 1 base short, with 13 bases between. CDR1 and CDR2 (germline): MNHEY, SVGEGT. The CDR3 sequence is CASSYSIEAASYEQYF. CDR3 coding DNA: TGTGCCAGCAGTTACTCGATCGAAGCGGCATCCTACGAGCAGTACTTC.

This chain uses TRBV11-3 with TRBJ2-2; tentatively, D is TRBD2 (6 bases). This CDR3 is 17 amino acids long. The V end lost 1 base, the J end lost 5 bases, and 17 bases lay between the germline ends. Germline lookup yields CDR1 SGHNT and CDR2 YENEEA. The CDR3 loop is CASSLVVGSERTGELFF. DNA for the CDR3: TGTGCCAGCAGCTTAGTAGTCGGGAGTGAGAGAACCGGGGAGCTGTTTTTT.

The rearrangement joins TRBV18 to TRBJ1-2; D is unclear. V lost 3 bases to trimming and J lost 4 bases, with 9 bases between them. The germline CDR1 and CDR2 sequences are KGHSH and LQKENI. CDR3 size: 13 residues. CDR3: CASSPEDIYGYTF. The DNA of the CDR3 is TGTGCCAGCTCACCTGAGGATATCTATGGCTACACCTTC.

The chain recombines TRBV7-2 with TRBJ2-2; D is undetermined. Trimming shortened V by 4 bases and J by 4 bases, and 13 bases separated the two germline ends. CDR3 length equals 15 residues. CDR1 is SGHTA and CDR2 is FQGNSA in the germline V gene. DNA of the CDR3: TGTGCCAGCAGCTCCTTTAGCCTGGGCACCGGGGAGCTGTTTTTT. It yields the protein CASSSFSLGTGELFF.

The V and J genes are TRBV5-1 and TRBJ1-2; no firm D call. Germline V lookup: CDR1 SGHRS, CDR2 YFSETQ. V was clipped by 0 bases and J by 8 bases, with 11 bases between them. The CDR3 is made up of 13 amino acids. CDR3 DNA: TGCGCCAGCAGCTTGGAAGGGAAAGGGGGCTACACCTTC. This encodes CASSLEGKGGYTF.